This TCR beta chain was captured in a study of cytotoxic CD8 clonotypes in ibrutinib-treated CLL. Background on the study: On average, more than 80,000 productive rearrangements and 255,043 productive templates per sample. Whole-study findings and limits: The clonality went up when patients responded to ibrutinib and dropped back toward baseline at progression.

Repertoires were generated with immunoSEQ multiplex PCR, while TCRdb's copy carries only in-frame clones and drops some. Of more than 70,000 clones listed, more than 75% are singletons. This clone was seen once. What it binds is not known. The clonotype originates from a human donor with chronic lymphocytic leukemia. This specimen consisted of PBMCs, obtained after 12 months of ibrutinib treatment.

The CDR3 DNA reads as TGTGCCAGCAGCCCTCATGGGACAGGGGGCTACGAGCAGTACTTC. Encoded protein: CASSPHGTGGYEQYF. The V gene is TRBV7-3, the J gene TRBJ2-7; 11 bases align to TRBD1. Germline loops: CDR1 SGHTA, CDR2 FQGTGA. CDR3 length: 15 residues. V lost 5 bases and J lost 3; bases outside the gene matches: 6.